This T cell receptor beta chain was identified during a study of blood T cell repertoires in COVID-19. Methods used by the authors: Quantification of nucleated cells was approximated via reference gene primer amplification. Sequencing used immunoSEQ multiplex PCR; TCRdb keeps in-frame clones, though not all of them. The D gene and trimming were derived from the DNA, and the V and J assignments and clone size from that table. This sample has about 380,000 clones, with roughly 86% found just once. This clone occurred once. CDR3 length: 13 amino acids. Germline assignment: CDR1 LNHNV and CDR2 YYDKDF (reference sequence). Trimming took 3 bases from V and 6 from J; bases not matched to a gene: 4.

The receptor's source is a man aged 30-40 years who had recovered from COVID-19. The sample comprised PBMCs or T cells enriched from blood (not recorded which). The rearrangement links TRBV15 to TRBJ1-2, with 7 bases that match TRBD1. The CDR3 is CATSSGTENGYTF. In DNA, the CDR3 is TGTGCCACCAGCAGCGGGACAGAGAATGGCTACACCTTC.